This TCR beta chain was identified during a study of blood T cell repertoires in COVID-19 (dated by TCRdb to about 2020). Some background on the complete study: Samples covering the acute and convalescent phases of COVID-19 were provided by collaborators in the United States, Italy and Spain. The prospective study material was composed of cDNA or gDNA derived from T cells, B-cell-depleted T cells, or PBMCs. The dataset comprised deeply sampled blood TCRbeta repertoires from subjects exposed to, actively infected with, or recovered from COVID-19. The repertoires were released in a freely available public database intended as a resource for research on the immune response to SARS-CoV-2. The samples were drawn from the first 160 participants of the ongoing ImmuneRACE study and from 950 to 1,500 subjects provided by 6 global collaborators. Nearly every sample came with metadata listing a de-identified subject ID, COVID-19 status, age in years and sex. HLA class I and class II types, where available, came from metadata supplied by the sample provider rather than from assay-based typing.

At one collaborating source in Seattle, patients were enrolled during active infection and were followed longitudinally through the course of disease. Collaborating institutions collected whole blood in K2EDTA tubes following their own protocols. For TCRbeta analysis, collaborators shipped samples as frozen whole blood, isolated PBMCs, or DNA extracted from either of those sample types. Note on this clone: The antigen this receptor binds is unknown. The input lacks base qualities; no much larger clone sits a single base away.

Germline trimming amounts to 6 bases on V and 0 bases on J, with 5 as the count of junction bases outside the gene matches. The CDR3 has 15 amino acids, counting the end cysteine and phenylalanine. Only CDR3 DNA remains: 45 bases, in frame from the first base. Taken from the germline V gene, the CDR1 and CDR2 loops are ENHRY and SYGVKD. Study-level results and caveats: The amount of clinical and demographic metadata varied by source and participant and was provided uncurated.

TCRbeta CDR3 regions were amplified from genomic DNA by means of the immunoSEQ Assay, a bias-controlled multiplex PCR. From the authors' description of their analysis: Within the assay, amplification of reference gene primers was used to estimate how many nucleated cells each sample contained. To quantify the absolute abundance of each unique TCRbeta CDR3 rearrangement, sequence reads were collapsed and filtered. For each sample, productive Simpson clonality was calculated by taking the square root of Simpson's diversity index across productive rearrangements. This is the immuneACCESS table as TCRdb keeps it, with only in-frame sequences that have V and J called. A part of the clones is gone; compared with another copy, unresolved V genes explain less than half, and the rest is unexplained. The V and J calls and the clone size are those of that table, but D and trimming were determined from the DNA. Counted in this sample were about 160,000 clones; approximately 82% of them appeared once. The top ten hold around 7% of the sample.

What was sequenced was peripheral blood. The chain couples TRBV10-3 to TRBJ1-1; the junction holds 9 bases that match TRBD1. The source is a middle-aged woman with COVID-19, enrolled during active disease. The CDR3 protein: CAISTGQGLNTEAFF. The DNA sequence is given as TGTGCCATCAGCACGGGACAGGGATTGAACACTGAAGCTTTCTTT.